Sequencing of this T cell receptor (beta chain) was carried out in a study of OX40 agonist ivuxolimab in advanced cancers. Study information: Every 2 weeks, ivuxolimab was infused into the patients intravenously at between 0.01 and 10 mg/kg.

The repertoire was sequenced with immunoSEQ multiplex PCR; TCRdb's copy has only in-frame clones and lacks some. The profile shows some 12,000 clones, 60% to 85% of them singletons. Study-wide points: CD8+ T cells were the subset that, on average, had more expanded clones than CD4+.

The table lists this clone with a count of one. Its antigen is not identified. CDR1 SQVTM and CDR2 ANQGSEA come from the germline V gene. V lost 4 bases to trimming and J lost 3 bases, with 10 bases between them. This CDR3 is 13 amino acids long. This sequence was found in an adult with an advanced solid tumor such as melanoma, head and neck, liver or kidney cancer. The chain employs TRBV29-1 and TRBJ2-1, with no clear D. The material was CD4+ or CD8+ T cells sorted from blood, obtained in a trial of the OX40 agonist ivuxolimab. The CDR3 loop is CSVAVVDYNEQFF. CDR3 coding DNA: TGCAGCGTTGCCGTGGTGGACTACAATGAGCAGTTCTTC.